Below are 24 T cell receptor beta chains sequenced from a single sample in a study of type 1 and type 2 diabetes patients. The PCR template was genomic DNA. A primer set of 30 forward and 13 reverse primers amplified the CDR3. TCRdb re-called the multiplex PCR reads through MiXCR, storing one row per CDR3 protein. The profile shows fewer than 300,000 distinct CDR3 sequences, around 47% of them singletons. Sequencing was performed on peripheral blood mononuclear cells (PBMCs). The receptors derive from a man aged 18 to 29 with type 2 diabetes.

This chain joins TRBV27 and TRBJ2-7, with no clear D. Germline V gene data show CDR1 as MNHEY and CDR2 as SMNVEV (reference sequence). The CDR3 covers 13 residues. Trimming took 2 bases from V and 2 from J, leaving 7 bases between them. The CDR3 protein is CASSLKAPYEQYF. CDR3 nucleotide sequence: TGTGCCAGCAGTTTAAAGGCGCCCTACGAGCAGTACTTC.

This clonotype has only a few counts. In DNA, the CDR3 is TGCGCCAGCGCTTCAGGGACAGGGGCCTACGAGCAGTACTTC. It encodes CASASGTGAYEQYF. This sequence joins TRBV5-1 and TRBJ2-7; TRBD1 matches at 10 bases. Unmatched junction bases numbered 6, after V lost 7 bases and J lost 2 bases. Germline values: CDR1 SGHRS, CDR2 YFSETQ. The CDR3 spans 14 residues.

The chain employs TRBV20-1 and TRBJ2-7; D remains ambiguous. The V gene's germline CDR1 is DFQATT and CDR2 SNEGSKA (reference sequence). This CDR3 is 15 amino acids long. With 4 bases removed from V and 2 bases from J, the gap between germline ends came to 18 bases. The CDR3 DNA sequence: TGCAGTGCTAATTTCATGGACCGAGCCCCCTACGAGCAGTACTTC. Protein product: CSANFMDRAPYEQYF.

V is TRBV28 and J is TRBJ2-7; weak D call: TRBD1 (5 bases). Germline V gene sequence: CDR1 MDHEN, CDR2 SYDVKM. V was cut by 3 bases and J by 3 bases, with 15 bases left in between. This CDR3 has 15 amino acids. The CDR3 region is CASSLSAARVYEQYF. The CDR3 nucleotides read TGTGCCAGCAGTTTGAGCGCGGCCAGGGTCTACGAGCAGTACTTC.

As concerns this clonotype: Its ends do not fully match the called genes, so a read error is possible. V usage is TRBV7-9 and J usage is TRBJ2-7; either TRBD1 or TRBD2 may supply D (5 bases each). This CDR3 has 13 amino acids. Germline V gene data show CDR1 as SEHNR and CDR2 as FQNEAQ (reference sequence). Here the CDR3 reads CTSSLTDYYEQYF. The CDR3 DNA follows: TGTACCAGCAGCTTGACAGACTACTACGAGCAGTACTTC.

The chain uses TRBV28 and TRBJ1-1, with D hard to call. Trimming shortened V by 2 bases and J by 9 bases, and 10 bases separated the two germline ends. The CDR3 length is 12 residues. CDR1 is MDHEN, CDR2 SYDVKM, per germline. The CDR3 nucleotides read TGTGCCAGCAGTTTAGGACTAGTTCAAGCTTTCTTT. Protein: CASSLGLVQAFF.

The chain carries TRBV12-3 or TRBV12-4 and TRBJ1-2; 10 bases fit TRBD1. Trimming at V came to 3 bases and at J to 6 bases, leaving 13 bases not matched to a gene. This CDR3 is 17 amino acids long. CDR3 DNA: TGTGCCAGCAGTTTTTCGGGCGCTCCGGGACAGGGGCATGGCTACACCTTC. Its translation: CASSFSGAPGQGHGYTF.

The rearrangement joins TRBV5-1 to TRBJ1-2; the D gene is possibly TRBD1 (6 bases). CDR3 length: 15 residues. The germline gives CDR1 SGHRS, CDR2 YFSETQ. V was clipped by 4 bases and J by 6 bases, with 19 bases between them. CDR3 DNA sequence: TGCGCCAGCAGCCCCAGAGAACAGGGTGCGAATGGCTACACCTTC. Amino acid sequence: CASSPREQGANGYTF.

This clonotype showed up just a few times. CDR3 region: CASTREGTVSNEKLFF. DNA of the CDR3: TGTGCCAGTACCAGGGAGGGGACGGTATCTAATGAAAAACTGTTTTTT. V usage is TRBV19 and J usage is TRBJ1-4, with a possible D match to TRBD1 (5 bases). Trimming took off 7 bases at V and 3 bases at J, with 18 bases between the two ends. The CDR3 length is 16 residues. Per the germline V gene, CDR1 is LNHDA and CDR2 is SQIVND (reference sequence).

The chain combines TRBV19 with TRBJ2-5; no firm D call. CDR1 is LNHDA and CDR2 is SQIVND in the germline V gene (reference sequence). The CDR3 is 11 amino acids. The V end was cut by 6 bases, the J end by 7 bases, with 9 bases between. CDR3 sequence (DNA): TGTGCCAGTAGGGGGATTAGGACCCAGTACTTC. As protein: CASRGIRTQYF.

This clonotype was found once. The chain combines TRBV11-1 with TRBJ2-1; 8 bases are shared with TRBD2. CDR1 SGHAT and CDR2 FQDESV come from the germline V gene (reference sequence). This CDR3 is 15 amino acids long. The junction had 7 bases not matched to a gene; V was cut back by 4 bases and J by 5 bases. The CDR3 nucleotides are TGTGCCAGCAGCTCACCGGCTAGCGGGCACAATGAGCAGTTCTTC. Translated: CASSSPASGHNEQFF. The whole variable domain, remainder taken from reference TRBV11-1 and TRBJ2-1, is EAEVAQSPRYKITEKSQAVAFWCDPISGHATLYWYRQILGQGPELLVQFQDESVVDDSQLPKDRFSAERLKGVDSTLKIQPAELGDSAMYLCASSSPASGHNEQFFGPGTRLTVL.

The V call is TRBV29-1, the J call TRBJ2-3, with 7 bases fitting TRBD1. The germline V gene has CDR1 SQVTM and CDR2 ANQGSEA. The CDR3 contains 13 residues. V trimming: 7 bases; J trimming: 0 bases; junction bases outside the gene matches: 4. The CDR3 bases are TGCAGCGGGGACAGAGCTAGCACAGATACGCAGTATTTT. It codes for CSGDRASTDTQYF.

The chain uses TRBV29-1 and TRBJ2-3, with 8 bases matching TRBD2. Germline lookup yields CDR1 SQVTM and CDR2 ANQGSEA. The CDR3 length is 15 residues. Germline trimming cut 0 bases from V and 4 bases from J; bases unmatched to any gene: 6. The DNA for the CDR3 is TGCAGCGTTGAAGATCGGGGGGGCGGCGCAGATACGCAGTATTTT. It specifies CSVEDRGGGADTQYF.

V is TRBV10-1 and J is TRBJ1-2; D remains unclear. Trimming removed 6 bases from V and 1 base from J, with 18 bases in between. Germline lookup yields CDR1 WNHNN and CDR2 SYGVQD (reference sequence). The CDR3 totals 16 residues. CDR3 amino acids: CASRQACRRVNYGYTF. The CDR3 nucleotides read TGCGCCAGCAGGCAAGCCTGCAGGAGAGTTAACTATGGCTACACCTTC.

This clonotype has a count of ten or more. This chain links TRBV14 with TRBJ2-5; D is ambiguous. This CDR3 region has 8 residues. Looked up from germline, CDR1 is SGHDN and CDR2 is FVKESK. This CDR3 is CARKTQYF. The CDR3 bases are TGTGCTCGGAAGACCCAGTACTTC. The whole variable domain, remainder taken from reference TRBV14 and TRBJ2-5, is EAGVTQFPSHSVIEKGQTVTLRCDPISGHDNLYWYRRVMGKEIKFLLHFVKESKQDESGMPNNRFLAERTGGTYSTLKVQPAELEDSGVYFCARKTQYFGPGTRLLVL.

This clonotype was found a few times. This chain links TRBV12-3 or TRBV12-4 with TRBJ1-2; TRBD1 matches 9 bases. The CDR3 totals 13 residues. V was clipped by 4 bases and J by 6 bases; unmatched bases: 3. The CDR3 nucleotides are TGTGCCAGCAGTTGGACAGGGGATGATGGCTACACCTTC. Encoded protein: CASSWTGDDGYTF.

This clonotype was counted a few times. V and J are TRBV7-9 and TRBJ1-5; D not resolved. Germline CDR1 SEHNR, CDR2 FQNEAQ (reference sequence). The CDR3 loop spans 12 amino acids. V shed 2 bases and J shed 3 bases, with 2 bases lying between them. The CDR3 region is CASSLINQPQHF. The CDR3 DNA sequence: TGTGCCAGCAGCTTAATCAATCAGCCCCAGCATTTT.

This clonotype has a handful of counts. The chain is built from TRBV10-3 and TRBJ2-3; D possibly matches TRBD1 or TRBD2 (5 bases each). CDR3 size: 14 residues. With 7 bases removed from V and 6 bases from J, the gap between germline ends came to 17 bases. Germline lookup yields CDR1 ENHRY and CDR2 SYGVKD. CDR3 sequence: CAITSPSEGDTQYF. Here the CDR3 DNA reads TGTGCCATCACCTCCCCATCAGAGGGGGATACGCAGTATTTT.

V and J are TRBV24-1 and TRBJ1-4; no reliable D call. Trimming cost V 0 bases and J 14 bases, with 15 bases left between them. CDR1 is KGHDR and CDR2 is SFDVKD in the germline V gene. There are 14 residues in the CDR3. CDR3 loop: CATSDLVSEKGLFF. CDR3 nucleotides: TGTGCCACCAGTGATTTGGTGTCGGAGAAAGGGCTGTTTTTT.

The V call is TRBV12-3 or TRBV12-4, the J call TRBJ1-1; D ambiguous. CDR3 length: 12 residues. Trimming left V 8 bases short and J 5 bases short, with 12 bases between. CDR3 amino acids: CASFSIGTEAFF. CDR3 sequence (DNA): TGTGCCAGCTTCTCCATAGGGACTGAAGCTTTCTTT.

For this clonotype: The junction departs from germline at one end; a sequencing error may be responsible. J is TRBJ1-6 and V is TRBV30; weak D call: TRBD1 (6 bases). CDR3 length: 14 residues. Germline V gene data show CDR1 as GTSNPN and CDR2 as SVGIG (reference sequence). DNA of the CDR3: TGTGCCTGGAGAGTCCTACAGTGGGCAGGGGCACCCCGCTTT. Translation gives CAWRVLQWAGAPRF.

The CDR3 reads CASSPGRGSTEAFF. CDR3 DNA: TGTGCCAGCAGTCCAGGCCGGGGAAGCACTGAAGCTTTCTTT. This chain joins TRBV7-2 and TRBJ1-1; unclear D gene. From germline, CDR1 is SGHTA and CDR2 FQGNSA. V lost 6 bases to trimming and J lost 4 bases, with 15 bases between them. The CDR3 contains 14 residues.

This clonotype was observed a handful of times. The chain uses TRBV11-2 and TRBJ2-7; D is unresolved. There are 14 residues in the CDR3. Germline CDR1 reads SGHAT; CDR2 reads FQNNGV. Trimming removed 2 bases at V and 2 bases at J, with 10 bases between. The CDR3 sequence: CASSLSTLAYEQYF. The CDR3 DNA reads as TGTGCCAGCAGCTTATCAACCTTGGCCTACGAGCAGTACTTC.

CDR3 DNA: TGTGCCAGCAGCCCTGGGAGGCAGTTCCGGGAGACCCAGTACTTC. This sequence encodes CASSPGRQFRETQYF. The genes are TRBV6-5 and TRBJ2-5; TRBD2 might be the D (6 bases). V lost 6 bases to trimming and J lost 5 bases, with 19 bases between them. The CDR3 has 15 amino acids. Germline values: CDR1 MNHEY, CDR2 SVGAGI.